This T cell receptor (beta chain) was documented in a study of regulatory T cells in long-lasting Graves disease. The sample's time point: newly diagnosed GD, antithyroid drugs for less than 3 months. The authors made the TCR library using RNA they extracted from PBMCs. Broader study findings: Accuracy may have suffered from the small sample size.

Relying on iRepertoire HTBI primers and Arm-PCR of CDR3 regions, the team built TCR beta libraries. TCRdb called the multiplex PCR reads again in MiXCR, with one record for every CDR3 protein. The sample contains 550,000 to 600,000 distinct CDR3 sequences, around 16% of which appear only once. This clonotype has a handful of counts. Its antigen is still unknown. The CDR3 runs to 13 residues. Trimming removed 4 bases from V and 4 bases from J, with 10 bases in between. Germline CDR1 is MNHEY and CDR2 is SVGEGT. The same sample was also used in a study of T cells in Graves' hyperthyroidism and ophthalmopathy. That report adds: Hyperthyroidism was newly diagnosed in patients aged 18 to 65 (duration under 2 months). Diagnoses used clinical symptoms, serum thyroxine and TRAb, thyroid ultrasound and orbital computed tomography. A set of HTBI primers served as the primers for a first-round RT-PCR of the TCR CDR3.

The chain uses TRBV6-2 or TRBV6-3 and TRBJ2-5, with unresolved D. This TCR derives from a man between 18 and 29 years old with Graves disease. The source material was peripheral blood mononuclear cells (PBMCs), sampled at new diagnosis, from a patient treated with antithyroid drugs. The CDR3 DNA reads TGTGCCAGCAGTTTGTTGAGGTCAGAGACCCAGTACTTC. Amino acids: CASSLLRSETQYF.